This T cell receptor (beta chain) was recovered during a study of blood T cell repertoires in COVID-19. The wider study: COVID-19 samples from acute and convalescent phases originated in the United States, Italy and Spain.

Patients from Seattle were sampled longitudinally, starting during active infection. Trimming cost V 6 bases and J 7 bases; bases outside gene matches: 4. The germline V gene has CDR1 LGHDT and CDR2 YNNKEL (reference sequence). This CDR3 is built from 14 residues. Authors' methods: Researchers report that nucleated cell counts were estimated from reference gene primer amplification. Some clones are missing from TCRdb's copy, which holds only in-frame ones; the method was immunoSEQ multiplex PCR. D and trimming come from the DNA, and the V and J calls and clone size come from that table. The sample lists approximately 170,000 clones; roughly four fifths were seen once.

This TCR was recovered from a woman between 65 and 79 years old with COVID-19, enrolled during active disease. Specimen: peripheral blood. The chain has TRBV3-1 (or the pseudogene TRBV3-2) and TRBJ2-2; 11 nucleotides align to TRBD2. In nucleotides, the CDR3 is TGTGCCAGCAGACGGGGACTAGCGGACGGGGAGCTGTTTTTT. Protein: CASRRGLADGELFF.